This TCR beta chain was sequenced in a study of cytomegalovirus exposure and HLA in healthy donors. This clone showed up just a few times. Deletions cut 6 bases from V and 4 bases from J, with 17 bases between. Germline V lookup: CDR1 MNHNS, CDR2 SASEGT. CDR3 length equals 15 residues. PCR involved 60 Vbeta and 13 Jbeta primers. Repertoires were generated with immunoSEQ multiplex PCR, while TCRdb's copy carries only in-frame clones and drops some. The data hold about 82,000 clones, with around 82% observed a single time. The sequence came from a man in his fifties in good health and CMV-seronegative. The chain carries TRBV6-1 and TRBJ2-3; weak D call: TRBD1 (5 bases). Sequencing input: PBMCs. The CDR3 region has the DNA TGTGCCAGCAGCAACCCCTACGACAGCGCAGATACGCAGTATTTT. Translating gives CASSNPYDSADTQYF.